The clone carrying this T cell receptor (beta chain) was found a few times. The antigen is unknown. The sample is drawn from a study of radiation and T cells in renal cell carcinoma. At the level of the study: Nephrectomy followed 15 Gy stereotactic body radiation by 4 weeks.

Data came from immunoSEQ multiplex PCR; TCRdb stores just in-frame clones and leaves some out. The table has tens of thousands of clones, 70% to 80% seen once. Study conclusions and caveats: Top tumor clonotypes rose in blood 2 weeks post-radiation, then contracted. Pretreatment tumor biopsies were lacking, so baseline clonotypes are unknown.

The time point was: blood 2 weeks post-SBRT. Treatment defined: 15 Gy SBRT to primary tumor, nephrectomy 4 weeks later. Trimming removed 2 bases from V and 2 bases from J, with 6 bases in between. The CDR3 sequence is 13 residues long. Per the germline V gene, CDR1 is LNHDA and CDR2 is SQIVND (reference sequence). Specimen: blood, collected from a patient whose treatment included radiotherapy and nephrectomy. This TCR derives from a man aged 55-75 years with renal cell carcinoma. This chain joins TRBV19 and TRBJ1-2; D gene unclear. The CDR3 nucleotides read TGTGCCAGTAGTATAACTGAAAACTATGGCTACACCTTC. Translation: CASSITENYGYTF.